Listed here is a single T cell receptor (beta chain). Its antigen is still unknown. This entry comes from a study of beta chain features in type 1 diabetes. Study conclusions and caveats: Among patients, naive, central memory and Treg TCRB repertoires appeared more similar than among healthy donors. Any HLA-type effect on TCRB rearrangement remained unresolved here.

The CDR3 length is 15 residues. Between the trimmed V and J ends, which lost 7 bases and 8 bases, there was a span of 21 bases. Germline loops: CDR1 LNHDA, CDR2 SQIVND (reference sequence). Sequenced material consisted of expressed TCRB transcripts (all of the isolated RNA was reverse transcribed). The data were produced by immunoSEQ multiplex PCR, yet TCRdb's version contains in-frame clones alone and is incomplete. The sample consists of some 360,000 clones, around a fifth of them appearing once. The sample was naive CD4+ T cells from blood. This sequence joins TRBV19 and TRBJ2-1; TRBD2 might be the D (6 bases). This TCR derives from a woman between 18 and 30 years old in good health. The chain's CDR3 is CASTLGRFEGDEQFF. CDR3 nucleotides: TGTGCCAGTACCCTCGGGAGATTCGAAGGCGATGAGCAGTTCTTC.